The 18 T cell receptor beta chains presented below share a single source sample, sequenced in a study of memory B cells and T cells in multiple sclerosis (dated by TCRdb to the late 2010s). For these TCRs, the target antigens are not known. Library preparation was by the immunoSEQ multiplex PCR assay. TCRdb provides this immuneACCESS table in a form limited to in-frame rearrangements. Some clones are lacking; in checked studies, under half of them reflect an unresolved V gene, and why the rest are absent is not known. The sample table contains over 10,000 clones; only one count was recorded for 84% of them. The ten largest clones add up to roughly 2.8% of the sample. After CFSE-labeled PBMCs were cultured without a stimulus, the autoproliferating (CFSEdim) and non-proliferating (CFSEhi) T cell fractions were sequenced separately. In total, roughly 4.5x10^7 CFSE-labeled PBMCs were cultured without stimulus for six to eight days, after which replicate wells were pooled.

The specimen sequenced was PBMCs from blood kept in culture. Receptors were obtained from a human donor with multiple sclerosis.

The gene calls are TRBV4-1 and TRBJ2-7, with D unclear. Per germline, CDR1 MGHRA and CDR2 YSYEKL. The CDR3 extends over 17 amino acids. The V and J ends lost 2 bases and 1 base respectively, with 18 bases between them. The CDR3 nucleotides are TGCGCCAGCAGCCAAAATCCGGGTGGTCTAGTTTCCTACGAGCAGTACTTC. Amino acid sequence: CASSQNPGGLVSYEQYF.

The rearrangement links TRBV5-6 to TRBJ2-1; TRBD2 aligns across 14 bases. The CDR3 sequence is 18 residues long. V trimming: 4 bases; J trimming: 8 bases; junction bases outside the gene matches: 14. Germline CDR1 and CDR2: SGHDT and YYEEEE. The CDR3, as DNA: TGTGCCAGCAGCCTCCTGATACGACTAGCGGGAGGGGGCGATGAGCAGTTCTTC. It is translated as CASSLLIRLAGGGDEQFF.

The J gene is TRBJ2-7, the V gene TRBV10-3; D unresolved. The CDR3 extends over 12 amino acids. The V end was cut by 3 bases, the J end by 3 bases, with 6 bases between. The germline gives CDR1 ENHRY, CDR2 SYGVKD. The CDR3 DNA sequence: TGTGCCATCAGTGAAAGTGGCTACGAGCAGTACTTC. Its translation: CAISESGYEQYF.

The CDR3 protein is CASTSSGRGPYNEQFF. The CDR3 DNA is TGTGCCAGCACCTCTAGCGGGAGGGGGCCCTACAATGAGCAGTTCTTC. This chain joins TRBV9 and TRBJ2-1, with 12 bases fitting TRBD2. The CDR3 runs 16 residues. V dropped 6 bases and J dropped 2; count of bases not matched to a gene: 6. In germline, CDR1 is SGDLS, CDR2 YYNGEE.

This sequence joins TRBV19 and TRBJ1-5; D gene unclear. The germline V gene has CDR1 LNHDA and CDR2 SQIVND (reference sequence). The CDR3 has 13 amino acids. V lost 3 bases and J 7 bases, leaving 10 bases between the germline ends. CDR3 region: CASSIGVRQPQHF. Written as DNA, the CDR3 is TGTGCCAGTAGTATTGGGGTACGGCAGCCCCAGCATTTT.

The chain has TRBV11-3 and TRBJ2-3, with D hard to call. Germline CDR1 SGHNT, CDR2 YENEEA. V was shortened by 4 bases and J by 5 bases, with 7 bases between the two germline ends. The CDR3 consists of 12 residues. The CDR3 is CASSSAGDTQYF. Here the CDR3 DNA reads TGTGCCAGCAGCTCCGCAGGAGATACGCAGTATTTT.

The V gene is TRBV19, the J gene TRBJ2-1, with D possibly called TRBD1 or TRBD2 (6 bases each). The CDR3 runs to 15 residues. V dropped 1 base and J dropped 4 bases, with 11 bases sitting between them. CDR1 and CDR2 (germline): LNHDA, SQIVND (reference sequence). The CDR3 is CASSIAGGLYNEQFF. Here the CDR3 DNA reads TGTGCCAGTAGTATAGCCGGGGGCCTATACAATGAGCAGTTCTTC.

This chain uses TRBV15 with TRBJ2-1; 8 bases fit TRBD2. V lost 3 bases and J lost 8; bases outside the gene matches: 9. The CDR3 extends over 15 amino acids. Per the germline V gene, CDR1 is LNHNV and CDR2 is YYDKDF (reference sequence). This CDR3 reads CATSRGGRIGDEQFF. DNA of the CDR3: TGTGCCACCAGCAGGGGCGGGAGGATCGGGGATGAGCAGTTCTTC.

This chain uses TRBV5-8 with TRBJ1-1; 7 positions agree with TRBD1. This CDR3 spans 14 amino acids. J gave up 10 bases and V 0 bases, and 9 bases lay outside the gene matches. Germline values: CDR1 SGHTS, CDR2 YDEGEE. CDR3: CASSLDRGRGGAFF. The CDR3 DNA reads TGTGCCAGCAGCTTGGACAGAGGCAGGGGGGGAGCTTTCTTT.

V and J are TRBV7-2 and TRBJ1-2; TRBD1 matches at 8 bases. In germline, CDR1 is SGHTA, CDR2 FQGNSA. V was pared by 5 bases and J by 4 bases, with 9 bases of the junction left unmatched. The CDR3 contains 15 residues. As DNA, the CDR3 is TGTGCCAGCAGCGCAGCCCCAGGGGGCGGCTATGGCTACACCTTC. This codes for CASSAAPGGGYGYTF.

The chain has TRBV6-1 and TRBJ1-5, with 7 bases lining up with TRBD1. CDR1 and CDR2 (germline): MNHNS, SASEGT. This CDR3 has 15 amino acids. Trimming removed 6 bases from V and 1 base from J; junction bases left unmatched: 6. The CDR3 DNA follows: TGTGCCAGCAGCGGCAGGGGGATAAGCAATCAGCCCCAGCATTTT. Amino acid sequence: CASSGRGISNQPQHF.

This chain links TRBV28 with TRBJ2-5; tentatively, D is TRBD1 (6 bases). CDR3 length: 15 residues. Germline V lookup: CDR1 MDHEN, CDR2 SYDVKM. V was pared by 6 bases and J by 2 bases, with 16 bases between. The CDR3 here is CASSPQGGSQETQYF. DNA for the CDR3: TGTGCCAGCAGCCCACAAGGGGGATCGCAAGAGACCCAGTACTTC.

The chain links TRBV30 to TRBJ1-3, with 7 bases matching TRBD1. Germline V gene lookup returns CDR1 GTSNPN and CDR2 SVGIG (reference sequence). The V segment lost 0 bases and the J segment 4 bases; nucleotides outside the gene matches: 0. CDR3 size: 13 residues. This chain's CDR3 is CAWSVQGGNTIYF. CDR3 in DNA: TGTGCCTGGAGTGTACAGGGGGGAAACACCATATATTTT.

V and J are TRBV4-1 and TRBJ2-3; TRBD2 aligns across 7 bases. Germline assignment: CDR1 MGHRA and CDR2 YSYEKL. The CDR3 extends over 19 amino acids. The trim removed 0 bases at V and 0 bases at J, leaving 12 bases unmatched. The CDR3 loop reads CASSQDASGIATSTDTQYF. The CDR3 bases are TGCGCCAGCAGCCAAGATGCCAGCGGGATAGCGACGAGCACAGATACGCAGTATTTT.

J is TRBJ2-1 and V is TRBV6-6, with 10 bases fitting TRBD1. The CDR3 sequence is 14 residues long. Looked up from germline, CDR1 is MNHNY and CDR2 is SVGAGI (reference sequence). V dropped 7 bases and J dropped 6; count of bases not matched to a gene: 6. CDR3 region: CASITWTGGNEQFF. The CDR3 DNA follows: TGTGCCAGCATAACCTGGACAGGGGGCAATGAGCAGTTCTTC.

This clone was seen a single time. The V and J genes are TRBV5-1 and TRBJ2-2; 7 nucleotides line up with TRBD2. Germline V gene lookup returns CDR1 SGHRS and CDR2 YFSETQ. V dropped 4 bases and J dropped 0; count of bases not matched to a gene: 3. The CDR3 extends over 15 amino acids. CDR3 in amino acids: CASSPSGANTGELFF. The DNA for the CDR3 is TGCGCCAGCAGCCCAAGCGGGGCGAACACCGGGGAGCTGTTTTTT.

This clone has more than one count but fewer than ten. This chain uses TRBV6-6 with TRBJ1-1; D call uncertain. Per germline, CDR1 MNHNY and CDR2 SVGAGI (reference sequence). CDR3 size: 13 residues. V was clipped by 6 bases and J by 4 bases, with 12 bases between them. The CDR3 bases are TGTGCCAGCAGCCTCACGGTCTTCACTGAAGCTTTCTTT. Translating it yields CASSLTVFTEAFF.

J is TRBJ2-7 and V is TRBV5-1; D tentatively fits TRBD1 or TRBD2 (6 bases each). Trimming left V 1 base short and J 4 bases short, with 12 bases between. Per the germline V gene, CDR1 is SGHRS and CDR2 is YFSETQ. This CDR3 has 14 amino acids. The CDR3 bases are TGCGCCAGCAGCTTGTACGGGGGCGGGTACGAGCAGTACTTC. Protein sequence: CASSLYGGGYEQYF.